The text below deals with one TCR beta chain. Sequencing was performed with immunoSEQ multiplex PCR; in TCRdb, only in-frame clones are kept and a portion is missing. The sample includes about 310,000 clones, 87% of them seen just once. These data are taken from a study of blood T cell repertoires in COVID-19. The CDR3 covers 14 residues. Trimming removed 3 bases at V and 7 bases at J, with 10 bases between. Per the germline V gene, CDR1 is SGHNT and CDR2 is YENEEA. The sequence was obtained from a woman aged 18-29 years who had recovered from COVID-19. V usage is TRBV11-3 and J usage is TRBJ1-6; maybe TRBD1 (6 bases). Sequenced: PBMCs or T cells enriched from blood (not recorded which). The CDR3: CASSLTGGNSPLHF. The CDR3 coding sequence is TGTGCCAGCAGCTTGACGGGGGGCAATTCACCCCTCCACTTT.